Each of the 18 T cell receptor beta chains below was sequenced from the same sample in a study of siplizumab effects on memory and regulatory T cells. Assay: immunoSEQ multiplex PCR; the TCRdb copy retains only in-frame clones and omits some. The data hold approximately 110,000 clones, with around 93% observed a single time. Sequenced material: CD4+ T cells sorted from blood. Every receptor here comes from a human donor in good health.

The V gene is TRBV25-1, the J gene TRBJ1-2, with a possible D match to TRBD1 (5 bases). Germline V gives CDR1 MGHDK, CDR2 SYGVNS. The germline V and J ends were trimmed by 3 bases and 7 bases, with 15 bases remaining between them. The CDR3 has 14 amino acids. The CDR3 reads CASSDPTVFSGYTF. CDR3 nucleotide sequence: TGTGCCAGCAGTGACCCGACAGTTTTTAGTGGCTACACCTTC.

This chain uses TRBV7-9 with TRBJ1-5, with a weak D call TRBD1 (6 bases). Germline V gives CDR1 SEHNR, CDR2 FQNEAQ (reference sequence). The CDR3 has 14 amino acids. V was trimmed by 3 bases and J by 5 bases, leaving 11 bases between them. CDR3: CASSLGGGHQPQHF. CDR3 nucleotides: TGTGCCAGCAGCTTGGGGGGGGGCCATCAGCCCCAGCATTTT.

The J gene is TRBJ2-3, the V gene TRBV5-1; 10 nucleotides align to TRBD2. Germline V lookup: CDR1 SGHRS, CDR2 YFSETQ. The CDR3 runs to 15 residues. V dropped 6 bases and J dropped 7; count of bases not matched to a gene: 11. The CDR3: CASNFETSGWNTQYF. For the CDR3, the DNA is TGCGCCAGCAACTTCGAGACTAGCGGGTGGAATACGCAGTATTTT.

The chain joins TRBV19 to TRBJ2-2; D not certain. Germline-derived CDR1 and CDR2 are LNHDA and SQIVND (reference sequence). The CDR3 is 14 residues long. The CDR3 sequence: CATELRKNTGELFF. CDR3 coding DNA: TGTGCTACAGAACTCAGGAAGAACACCGGGGAGCTGTTTTTT.

The chain has TRBV5-4 and TRBJ2-5, with 11 bases that match TRBD2. Germline CDR1 SGHNT, CDR2 YYREEE (reference sequence). This CDR3 comprises 14 residues. Germline trimming cut 3 bases from V and 6 bases from J; bases unmatched to any gene: 4. CDR3 DNA: TGTGCCAGCAGCTCGACTAGCGGGGTCCAGACCCAGTACTTC. As protein: CASSSTSGVQTQYF.

The chain combines TRBV4-2 with TRBJ1-4, with 10 bases that match TRBD1. The CDR3 is 19 residues long. The V gene's germline CDR1 is LGHNA and CDR2 YNFKEQ. Trimming at V came to 3 bases and at J to 2 bases, leaving 12 bases not matched to a gene. The CDR3 reads CASSHGIGQGDATNEKLFF. The CDR3 region has the DNA TGTGCCAGCAGCCACGGCATAGGACAGGGGGACGCCACTAATGAAAAACTGTTTTTT.

The V gene is TRBV7-2, the J gene TRBJ2-1; perhaps TRBD1 as D (6 bases). The V gene lost 5 bases and the J gene lost 5 bases, with 13 bases spanning the gap. CDR3 length: 14 residues. CDR1 is SGHTA, CDR2 FQGNSA, per germline. For the CDR3, the DNA is TGTGCCAGCAGCCCGGTTACAGGGAACAATGAGCAGTTCTTC. Its protein product is CASSPVTGNNEQFF.

The chain uses TRBV5-1 and TRBJ1-6; TRBD1 might be the D (5 bases). The CDR3 extends over 16 amino acids. V lost 3 bases and J 8 bases, leaving 18 bases between the germline ends. The germline CDR1 and CDR2 sequences are SGHRS and YFSETQ. This chain's CDR3 is CASSYTPPGFDSPLHF. CDR3 sequence (DNA): TGCGCCAGCAGCTACACTCCACCAGGGTTTGATTCACCCCTCCACTTT.

The chain uses TRBV4-2 and TRBJ2-3; 9 bases match TRBD1. This CDR3 is built from 17 residues. With 3 bases clipped from V and 3 bases from J, the junction kept 10 bases outside the gene matches. CDR1 and CDR2 from the germline V gene are LGHNA and YNFKEQ. The CDR3 DNA is TGTGCCAGCAGCCAGCCCTCGACAGGGGGTTTAACAGATACGCAGTATTTT. It translates to CASSQPSTGGLTDTQYF.

This sequence joins TRBV7-3 and TRBJ2-2; 9 bases are a match to TRBD1. There are 18 residues in the CDR3. Germline V gives CDR1 SGHTA, CDR2 FQGTGA. V lost 1 base to trimming and J lost 4 bases; unmatched junction nucleotides: 10. The CDR3 region has the DNA TGTGCCAGCAGCTTAAATCGGGACAGGGAGGGTGGCACCGGGGAGCTGTTTTTT. Residues: CASSLNRDREGGTGELFF.

This chain joins TRBV6-1 and TRBJ1-6; TRBD1 is a possible D gene (6 bases). Germline V lookup: CDR1 MNHNS, CDR2 SASEGT. CDR3 size: 15 residues. V shed 6 bases and J shed 5 bases, with 14 bases lying between them. The CDR3 nucleotides read TGTGCCAGCAGGTGGGGGCGGACAGATAATTCACCCCTCCACTTT. Amino acid sequence: CASRWGRTDNSPLHF.

This chain joins TRBV2 and TRBJ1-2, with 7 nucleotides matching TRBD1. Germline V gene sequence: CDR1 SNHLY, CDR2 FYNNEI. The CDR3 extends over 12 amino acids. Unmatched junction bases numbered 6, after V lost 9 bases and J lost 5 bases. CDR3 in DNA: TGTGCCAGACAACAGGGGAGGTATGGCTACACCTTC. Amino acid sequence: CARQQGRYGYTF. Combining the CDR3 with reference TRBV2 and TRBJ1-2 gives the whole variable domain EPEVTQTPSHQVTQMGQEVILRCVPISNHLYFYWYRQILGQKVEFLVSFYNNEISEKSEIFDDQFSVERPDGSNFTLKIRSTKLEDSAMYFCARQQGRYGYTFGSGTRLTVV.

V gene TRBV5-4 combines with J gene TRBJ1-2; TRBD1 might be the D (6 bases). V was clipped by 0 bases and J by 3 bases, with 6 bases between them. This CDR3 comprises 13 residues. Germline V gene lookup returns CDR1 SGHNT and CDR2 YYREEE (reference sequence). CDR3 DNA: TGTGCCAGCAGCTTGGCAGGGGACTATGGCTACACCTTC. This encodes CASSLAGDYGYTF. The full variable domain, with the rest looked up from reference TRBV5-4 and TRBJ1-2, is ETGVTQSPTHLIKTRGQQVTLRCSSQSGHNTVSWYQQALGQGPQFIFQYYREEENGRGNFPPRFSGLQFPNYSSELNVNALELDDSALYLCASSLAGDYGYTFGSGTRLTVV.

V gene TRBV6-5 combines with J gene TRBJ2-7, with 9 nucleotides matching TRBD2. V lost 3 bases to trimming and J lost 7 bases; unmatched junction nucleotides: 7. CDR1 MNHEY and CDR2 SVGAGI come from the germline V gene. The CDR3 extends over 14 amino acids. The CDR3 region has the DNA TGTGCCAGCAGTTATCGTAGCGGGAGTAGTGAGCAGTACTTC. Its translation is CASSYRSGSSEQYF.

V usage is TRBV4-1 and J usage is TRBJ1-2; D gene uncertain. V was pared by 0 bases and J by 0 bases, with 14 bases between. Looked up from germline, CDR1 is MGHRA and CDR2 is YSYEKL. The CDR3 is 17 residues long. The CDR3 region has the DNA TGCGCCAGCAGCCAAGAGGATTGGGCCGAACCTAACTATGGCTACACCTTC. Its translation is CASSQEDWAEPNYGYTF.

This sequence joins TRBV20-1 and TRBJ2-1, with 7 bases that match TRBD2. The CDR3 consists of 11 residues. Germline values: CDR1 DFQATT, CDR2 SNEGSKA (reference sequence). The V and J ends lost 6 bases and 7 bases, in that order; junction bases with no gene match: 3. The CDR3 protein is CSAPAGNEQFF. CDR3 nucleotide sequence: TGCAGTGCACCAGCGGGAAATGAGCAGTTCTTC.

The chain links TRBV7-3 to TRBJ2-1; TRBD2 matches 9 bases. The CDR3 consists of 16 residues. The germline CDR1 and CDR2 sequences are SGHTA and FQGTGA. J gave up 7 bases and V 4 bases, and 11 bases lay outside the gene matches. The CDR3 DNA reads as TGTGCCAGCAGCTACCCGGGTAGCGGGAGTAATAATGAGCAGTTCTTC. Amino acids: CASSYPGSGSNNEQFF.

The rearrangement joins TRBV4-3 to TRBJ2-1, with 7 bases aligning to TRBD2. The CDR3 is made up of 15 amino acids. V was pared by 1 base and J by 6 bases, with 6 bases of the junction left unmatched. Germline CDR1 and CDR2: LGHNA and YSLEER. The CDR3 is CASSQGREEANEQFF. In DNA, the CDR3 is TGCGCCAGCAGCCAAGGTCGGGAGGAAGCCAATGAGCAGTTCTTC.